The 3 T cell receptor beta chains given below trace back to one sample, sequenced in a study of blood T cell repertoires in COVID-19. The protocol was immunoSEQ multiplex PCR, while the TCRdb copy is restricted to in-frame clones and leaves out a portion. The sample has more than 85,000 clones, 70% to 90% seen once. Sequences were obtained from peripheral blood. All receptors derive from a woman between 55 and 75 years old with acute or convalescent COVID-19.

The genes are TRBV28 and TRBJ2-5, with a possible D match to TRBD1 (6 bases). Germline CDR1 reads MDHEN; CDR2 reads SYDVKM. The CDR3 length is 13 residues. V gave up 8 bases and J gave up 0 bases, with 10 bases separating them. CDR3 bases: TGTGCCAGCTTGGGGGCGAACCAAGAGACCCAGTACTTC. It codes for CASLGANQETQYF.

The chain joins TRBV4-3 to TRBJ2-1, with D unresolved. Germline values: CDR1 LGHNA, CDR2 YSLEER. This CDR3 has 15 amino acids. V gave up 0 bases and J gave up 8 bases, with 14 bases separating them. The CDR3 DNA is TGCGCCAGCAGCCAAGAAGTTTGGCGACTTCATGAGCAGTTCTTC. The encoded protein is CASSQEVWRLHEQFF.

This rearrangement joins TRBV19 to TRBJ2-1, with 7 positions matching TRBD1. The V segment lost 11 bases and the J segment 6 bases; nucleotides outside the gene matches: 7. Germline loops: CDR1 LNHDA, CDR2 SQIVND (reference sequence). CDR3 size: 12 residues. CDR3 in amino acids: CASTDRSNEQFF. CDR3 nucleotides: TGTGCCTCCACGGACAGGAGCAATGAGCAGTTCTTC.